This TCR beta chain was documented in a study of radiation and T cells in renal cell carcinoma. The length of the CDR3 is 16 residues. Germline loops: CDR1 SGHVS, CDR2 FQNEAQ. The ends lost 5 bases at V and 5 bases at J; junction bases unmatched: 11. Using immunoSEQ multiplex PCR, the repertoire was profiled, and TCRdb retains in-frame clones only, with some absent. The table has around 170,000 clones, 88% seen once. The time point denotes: blood 4 weeks post-SBRT, at nephrectomy. Indicated treatment: 15 Gy SBRT to primary tumor, nephrectomy 4 weeks later. This TCR was recovered from a woman aged 45-65 years with renal cell carcinoma. The chain carries TRBV7-8 and TRBJ1-4, with 7 nucleotides matching TRBD1. Specimen: blood, collected from a patient whose treatment included radiotherapy and nephrectomy. The CDR3 here is CASSPMGRGGNEKLFF. The CDR3 nucleotides are TGTGCCAGCAGCCCGATGGGCAGGGGGGGAAATGAAAAACTGTTTTTT.